This T cell receptor beta chain originates from a study of blood T cell repertoires in COVID-19. Study background: Sites in the United States, Italy and Spain provided acute and convalescent COVID-19 samples. PBMCs, B-cell-depleted T cells, or T cells provided the cDNA or gDNA that made up the material.

J lost 0 bases, V lost 3 bases, and 3 bases had no gene match. This CDR3 contains 15 residues. Germline CDR1 is SGDLS and CDR2 is YYNGEE. Under the authors' procedure: By means of reference gene primer amplification, nucleated cell counts were estimated. Clones were read by immunoSEQ multiplex PCR, and TCRdb kept only the in-frame ones, dropping some. The D gene and trimming were derived from the DNA, and the V and J assignments and clone size from that table. Of almost 95,000 clones listed, approximately 84% are singletons. The sample consisted of peripheral blood. The source of this sequence is a man aged 55 to 70 with acute or convalescent COVID-19. The genes are TRBV9 and TRBJ2-7; TRBD1 aligns across 10 bases. The CDR3 bases are TGTGCCAGCAGCGCGGGACAGGGGATCTCCTACGAGCAGTACTTC. Amino acids: CASSAGQGISYEQYF.